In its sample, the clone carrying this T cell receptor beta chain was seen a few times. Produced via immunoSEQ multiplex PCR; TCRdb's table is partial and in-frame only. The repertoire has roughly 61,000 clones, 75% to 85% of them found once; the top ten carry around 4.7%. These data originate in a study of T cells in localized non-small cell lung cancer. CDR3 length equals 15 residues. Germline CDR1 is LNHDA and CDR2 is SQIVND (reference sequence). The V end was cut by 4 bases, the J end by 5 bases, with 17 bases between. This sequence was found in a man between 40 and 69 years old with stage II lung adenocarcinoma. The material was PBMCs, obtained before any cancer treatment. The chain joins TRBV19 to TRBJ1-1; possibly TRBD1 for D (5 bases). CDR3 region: CASSRGGMQGTEAFF. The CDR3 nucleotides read TGTGCCAGTAGTAGGGGAGGGATGCAGGGTACTGAAGCTTTCTTT.